Listed below are T cell receptor beta chains from one sample, sequenced in a study of cytotoxic CD8 clonotypes in ibrutinib-treated CLL. This table comes from immunoSEQ multiplex PCR, and its TCRdb copy is limited to in-frame clones, with some not included. This table has some 300,000 clones, more than 65% appearing once. The input for sequencing was PBMCs, taken before ibrutinib treatment. All receptors derive from a human donor with chronic lymphocytic leukemia. CDR3s include the opening cysteine and the closing phenylalanine or tryptophan. The order of the fields is D gene, V gene, J gene, clone size, CDR3 protein, CDR3 DNA. D genes are given only for firm matches. Not every row has a clone size; where given, it reads once, few, many or a size class.

>-|TRBV6-4|TRBJ2-2|few
CASIRGGGELFF
TGTGCCAGCATACGAGGGGGCGGGGAGCTGTTTTTT
>-|TRBV9|TRBJ1-2|-
CASSVDNYGYTF
TGTGCCAGCAGCGTAGACAACTATGGCTACACCTTC
>TRBD1|TRBV6-5|TRBJ2-2|few
CASSYIGGIGELFF
TGTGCCAGCAGTTACATAGGGGGCATCGGGGAGCTGTTTTTT
>-|TRBV6-5|TRBJ2-3|-
CASSYVAGDTDTQYF
TGTGCCAGCAGTTACGTGGCAGGGGACACAGATACGCAGTATTTT
>-|TRBV7-9|TRBJ2-1|once
CASSSMDEQFF
TGTGCCAGCAGCTCTATGGATGAGCAGTTCTTC
>TRBD1|TRBV4-1|TRBJ1-4|-
CASRGQRVEKLFF
TGCGCCAGCAGGGGACAGCGCGTTGAAAAACTGTTTTTT
>-|TRBV29-1|TRBJ2-5|-
CSVPVRETQYF
TGCAGCGTCCCAGTTCGGGAGACCCAGTACTTC
>-|TRBV6-4|TRBJ2-7|once
CASGRFGRMYF
TGTGCCAGCGGAAGGTTTGGCAGGATGTACTTC
>-|TRBV29-1|TRBJ2-2|-
CSVKNTGELFF
TGCAGCGTGAAAAACACCGGGGAGCTGTTTTTT
>-|TRBV11-2|TRBJ1-3|few
CASSLTVGNTIYF
TGTGCCAGCAGCCTTACAGTGGGAAACACCATATATTTT
>TRBD1|TRBV5-6|TRBJ2-2|-
CASSRDRGNTGELFF
TGTGCCAGCAGCAGGGACAGGGGGAACACCGGGGAGCTGTTTTTT
>-|TRBV19|TRBJ2-7|-
CASSRRRGPGYEQYF
TGTGCCAGTAGCCGAAGGCGGGGTCCAGGCTACGAGCAGTACTTC
>-|TRBV2|TRBJ1-5|-
CASSSGDQPQHF
TGTGCCAGCAGCTCAGGGGATCAGCCCCAGCATTTT
>TRBD2|TRBV5-1|TRBJ2-5|few
CASSSSGSGSVETQYF
TGCGCCAGCAGCTCTAGCGGGAGTGGGTCTGTAGAGACCCAGTACTTC
>TRBD2|TRBV5-1|TRBJ2-3|-
CASSFLAGSNTDTQYF
TGCGCCAGCAGCTTTCTAGCGGGGTCAAACACAGATACGCAGTATTTT
>TRBD1|TRBV4-3|TRBJ2-2|few
CASSQPGQANTGELFF
TGCGCCAGCAGCCAACCAGGACAGGCGAACACCGGGGAGCTGTTTTTT
>-|TRBV14|TRBJ2-1|-
CASSQGGRQVYNEQFF
TGTGCCAGCAGCCAAGGGGGCCGGCAGGTTTACAATGAGCAGTTCTTC
>-|TRBV18|TRBJ2-1|-
CASSPASLYNEQFF
TGTGCCAGCTCACCGGCTAGCCTATACAATGAGCAGTTCTTC
>-|TRBV2|TRBJ2-5|-
CASSERDRAQYF
TGTGCCAGCAGTGAACGGGATCGGGCCCAGTACTTC
>-|TRBV18|TRBJ2-7|-
CASSPPAGTYEQYF
TGTGCCAGCTCACCACCCGCGGGAACCTACGAGCAGTACTTC
>TRBD1|TRBV7-9|TRBJ2-1|few
CASNNRYGDRGYEQFF
TGTGCCAGCAATAACCGCTACGGGGACAGGGGGTATGAGCAGTTCTTC
>-|TRBV29-1|TRBJ1-1|-
CSVETRMNTEAFF
TGCAGCGTTGAAACCAGAATGAACACTGAAGCTTTCTTT
>TRBD2|TRBV9|TRBJ2-4|-
CASSEGLATKNIQYF
TGTGCCAGCAGCGAGGGACTAGCGACCAAAAACATTCAGTACTTC
>TRBD2|TRBV2|TRBJ2-7|once
CASMGGSGYEQYF
TGTGCCAGCATGGGCGGGAGTGGCTACGAGCAGTACTTC
>TRBD2|TRBV4-2|TRBJ2-2|-
CASSQDPETSDPNTGELFF
TGTGCCAGCAGCCAAGATCCAGAAACTAGCGACCCGAACACCGGGGAGCTGTTTTTT
>TRBD1|TRBV27|TRBJ2-3|-
CASRTVSQGGADTQYF
TGTGCCAGCAGGACAGTTTCACAGGGGGGCGCTGATACGCAGTATTTT
>-|TRBV5-4|TRBJ2-3|-
CASSLEQSTDTQYF
TGTGCCAGCAGCTTGGAACAAAGCACAGATACGCAGTATTTT
>TRBD2|TRBV18|TRBJ2-1|-
CASSASMGLDNEQFF
TGTGCCAGCTCAGCAAGCATGGGACTAGACAATGAGCAGTTCTTC
>-|TRBV5-1|TRBJ1-1|many
CASSMGPNRQGNTEAFF
TGCGCCAGCTCAATGGGTCCGAACCGGCAGGGGAACACTGAAGCTTTCTTT
>TRBD1|TRBV18|TRBJ1-2|-
CASGEGGQGAGYTF
TGTGCCAGCGGTGAAGGGGGACAGGGTGCTGGCTACACCTTC
>-|TRBV6-5|TRBJ2-5|once
CASSYTDVQETQYF
TGTGCCAGCAGTTACACGGACGTTCAAGAGACCCAGTACTTC
>-|TRBV5-1|TRBJ2-1|-
CASTLGGAGSYNEQFF
TGCGCCAGCACTCTGGGGGGGGCCGGTTCCTACAATGAGCAGTTCTTC
>-|TRBV19|TRBJ2-7|-
CASSIGPGPAYEQYF
TGTGCCAGTAGTATTGGGCCGGGGCCCGCATACGAGCAGTACTTC
>TRBD1|TRBV7-2|TRBJ1-5|-
CASSSEGTGVNQPQHF
TGTGCCAGCAGCTCAGAGGGGACAGGCGTGAATCAGCCCCAGCATTTT
>TRBD1|TRBV6-7|TRBJ2-7|-
CAKRTGVSYEQYF
TGTGCCAAACGGACAGGGGTCTCCTACGAGCAGTACTTC
>-|TRBV1|TRBJ2-1|-
CTSSQPHSGRKHNEQFF
TGCACCAGCAGCCAACCCCATAGCGGGAGGAAGCACAATGAGCAGTTCTTC
>-|TRBV18|TRBJ2-7|-
CASSEGIVTAANEQYF
TGTGCCAGCTCCGAGGGTATTGTGACAGCGGCGAACGAGCAGTACTTC
>-|TRBV6-1|TRBJ2-7|-
CASSVRGGTYEQYF
TGTGCCAGCAGTGTCAGGGGCGGGACCTACGAGCAGTACTTC
>TRBD2|TRBV28|TRBJ2-7|-
CASSLVIHGLAVRTYEQYF
TGTGCCAGCAGTTTAGTAATCCATGGACTAGCGGTTCGTACCTACGAGCAGTACTTC
>-|TRBV7-7|TRBJ2-5|once
CASSLAGGIQETQYF
TGTGCTAGCAGCTTAGCCGGCGGGATCCAAGAGACCCAGTACTTC
>-|TRBV4-3|TRBJ1-2|-
CASSQEHTVNYGYTF
TGCGCCAGCAGCCAAGAGCATACAGTGAACTATGGCTACACCTTC
>-|TRBV19|TRBJ2-2|-
CASSPLFGDLGSEGNTGELFF
TGTGCCAGTAGCCCCTTATTCGGGGATCTAGGGTCGGAGGGGAACACCGGGGAGCTGTTTTTT
>TRBD2|TRBV5-4|TRBJ2-7|-
CASSSLAGGGEQYF
TGTGCCAGCAGCTCACTAGCGGGAGGGGGCGAGCAGTACTTC
>TRBD1|TRBV9|TRBJ2-1|-
CASSLRRDRGLSDEQFF
TGTGCCAGCAGCTTGCGAAGGGACAGGGGCCTGTCGGATGAGCAGTTCTTC
>TRBD1|TRBV28|TRBJ2-7|-
CASTPGQSYEQYF
TGTGCCAGCACTCCGGGACAGAGCTACGAGCAGTACTTC
>-|TRBV30|TRBJ1-1|few
CAWRPQENTEAFF
TGTGCCTGGAGACCGCAGGAGAACACTGAAGCTTTCTTT
>-|TRBV10-3|TRBJ1-5|-
CATTAQADQPQHF
TGTGCCACCACGGCGCAAGCTGATCAGCCCCAGCATTTT
>-|TRBV9|TRBJ2-6|-
CASSVRPVGSGANVLTF
TGTGCCAGCAGCGTTCGCCCCGTTGGCTCTGGGGCCAACGTCCTGACTTTC
>-|TRBV5-5|TRBJ2-7|-
CASSLVADYEQYF
TGTGCCAGCAGCTTGGTGGCAGACTACGAGCAGTACTTC
>-|TRBV19|TRBJ2-5|-
CASRNPGQETQYF
TGTGCCAGTAGAAACCCAGGGCAAGAGACCCAGTACTTC
>TRBD1|TRBV30|TRBJ1-1|few
CAWSKTGETEAFF
TGTGCCTGGAGTAAGACAGGGGAAACTGAAGCTTTCTTT
>TRBD1|TRBV11-2|TRBJ2-7|-
CASSLGRQGTYEQYF
TGTGCCAGCAGCTTAGGGCGACAGGGTACCTACGAGCAGTACTTC
>TRBD1|TRBV18|TRBJ2-7|once
CASSSGQGSFYEQYF
TGTGCCAGCTCCTCCGGACAGGGTTCGTTCTACGAGCAGTACTTC
>-|TRBV5-6|TRBJ1-2|-
CASSLVGDPTNYGYTF
TGTGCCAGCAGCTTGGTTGGGGACCCCACTAACTATGGCTACACCTTC
>-|TRBV2|TRBJ2-7|-
CASLGQFSYEQYF
TGTGCCAGCCTCGGACAGTTCTCCTACGAGCAGTACTTC
>-|TRBV30|TRBJ2-1|-
CAWSVRLTRGYNEQFF
TGTGCCTGGAGTGTACGGCTCACAAGGGGATACAATGAGCAGTTCTTC
>-|TRBV30|TRBJ2-7|-
CAWSTVSYEQYF
TGTGCCTGGAGTACGGTTTCCTACGAGCAGTACTTC